This T cell receptor (beta chain) was sequenced for a study of blood T cell repertoires in COVID-19. Whole-study context: PBMCs, B-cell-depleted T cells, or T cells provided the cDNA or gDNA that made up the material.

This CDR3 contains 13 residues. The V gene's germline CDR1 is WSHSY and CDR2 SAAADI. The trim removed 10 bases at V and 7 bases at J, leaving 11 bases unmatched. The authors' processing: Estimation of nucleated cell counts relied on the amplification of reference gene primers. Produced via immunoSEQ multiplex PCR; TCRdb's table is partial and in-frame only. The V and J calls and the clone size are those of that table, but D and trimming were determined from the DNA. The sample lists approximately 93,000 clones; approximately 86% were seen once. Seattle enrolled patients during active infection and tracked them longitudinally.

Sequenced material: peripheral blood. The chain employs TRBV10-2 and TRBJ1-2; 8 nucleotides match TRBD1. The TCR originated in a man aged 45-65 years with COVID-19, enrolled during active disease. The chain's CDR3 is CATRIAGGVGYTF. The CDR3 bases are TGCGCCACCAGAATCGCAGGGGGCGTTGGCTACACCTTC.